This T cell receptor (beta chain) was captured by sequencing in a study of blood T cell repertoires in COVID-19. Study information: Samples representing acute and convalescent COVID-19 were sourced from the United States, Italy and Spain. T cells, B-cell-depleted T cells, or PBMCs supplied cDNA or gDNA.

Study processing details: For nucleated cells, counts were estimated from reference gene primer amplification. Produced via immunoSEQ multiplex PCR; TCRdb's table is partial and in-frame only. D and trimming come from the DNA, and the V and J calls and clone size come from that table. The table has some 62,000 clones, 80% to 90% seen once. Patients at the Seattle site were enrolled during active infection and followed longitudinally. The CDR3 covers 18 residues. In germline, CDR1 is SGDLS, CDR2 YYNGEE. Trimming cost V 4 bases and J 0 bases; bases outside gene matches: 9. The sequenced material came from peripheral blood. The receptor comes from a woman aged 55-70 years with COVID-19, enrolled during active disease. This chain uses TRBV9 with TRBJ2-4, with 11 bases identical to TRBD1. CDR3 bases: TGTGCCAGCAGCCGGACAGGGGGCGGACCACGAGCCAAAAACATTCAGTACTTC. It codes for CASSRTGGGPRAKNIQYF.